The 17 T cell receptor beta chains below were found in one sample sequenced in a study of T cell repertoires in cytomegalovirus infection. Each CDR3 protein is one row after TCRdb ran MiXCR on the reads. The sample records around 300,000 distinct CDR3 sequences, over 7.5% being singletons. Sequencing input: PBMCs. The receptors were gathered from a human donor in good health (CMV status not recorded). Some clones in this sample may be carry-over from other donors' samples.

In this sample, this clonotype turned up many times. V usage is TRBV7-2 and J usage is TRBJ1-2; D possibly corresponds to TRBD1 (5 bases). CDR1 SGHTA and CDR2 FQGNSA come from the germline V gene. The CDR3 has 15 amino acids. V lost 1 base and J 3 bases, leaving 12 bases between the germline ends. CDR3 sequence reads: CASSLVLKGHYGYTF. The CDR3 DNA reads as TGTGCCAGCAGCTTAGTTCTCAAGGGGCACTATGGCTACACCTTC. The variable domain in full, with the rest retrieved from reference TRBV7-2 and TRBJ1-2, is GAGVSQSPSNKVTEKGKDVELRCDPISGHTALYWYRQSLGQGLEFLIYFQGNSAPDKSGLPSDRFSAERTGGSVSTLTIQRTQQEDSAVYLCASSLVLKGHYGYTFGSGTRLTVV.

The rearrangement uses TRBV6-2 or TRBV6-3 and TRBJ2-5, with D tentatively TRBD2 (6 bases). This CDR3 has 14 residues. Germline V gene lookup returns CDR1 MNHEY and CDR2 SVGEGT. Trimming removed 4 bases from V and 4 bases from J, with 13 bases in between. Written as DNA, the CDR3 is TGTGCCAGCAGTTCAGCGGGTCCCGGAGAGACCCAGTACTTC. It translates to CASSSAGPGETQYF.

This clonotype has just a few counts. This rearrangement joins TRBV19 to TRBJ2-7; D gene ambiguous. Germline CDR1 LNHDA, CDR2 SQIVND (reference sequence). The germline V and J ends were trimmed by 3 bases and 6 bases, with 15 bases remaining between them. The CDR3 consists of 14 residues. The DNA of the CDR3 is TGTGCCAGTAGTATTGAGGCTAGTAGGGTCGAGCAGTACTTC. This gives the protein CASSIEASRVEQYF.

The CDR3 coding sequence is TGTGCCAGCAGACCCGGGACAGCGATCACTGAAGCTTTCTTT. Its translation: CASRPGTAITEAFF. The chain recombines TRBV12-3 or TRBV12-4 with TRBJ1-1, with 7 bases lining up with TRBD1. Germline trimming cut 6 bases from V and 4 bases from J; bases unmatched to any gene: 8. This CDR3 spans 14 amino acids.

The chain recombines TRBV19 with TRBJ2-4, with 11 bases identical to TRBD1. The CDR3 is 15 amino acids. Germline V lookup: CDR1 LNHDA, CDR2 SQIVND (reference sequence). V trimming: 4 bases; J trimming: 6 bases; junction bases outside the gene matches: 5. CDR3 in DNA: TGTGCCAGTAGTACGCCGGGACAGGGGGGAAACATTCAGTACTTC. Protein: CASSTPGQGGNIQYF.

This clonotype was recorded a few times. CDR3 sequence (DNA): TGTGCCAGCAGCCATCAATTCTCCAACACAGATACGCAGTATTTT. This sequence encodes CASSHQFSNTDTQYF. The chain links TRBV7-9 to TRBJ2-3; D is uncertain. V was trimmed by 5 bases and J by 2 bases, leaving 14 bases between them. There are 15 residues in the CDR3. Germline V gene data show CDR1 as SEHNR and CDR2 as FQNEAQ (reference sequence).

This clonotype was observed at least ten times. The rearrangement uses TRBV7-2 and TRBJ1-4, with D tentatively TRBD1 (5 bases). Germline CDR1 and CDR2: SGHTA and FQGNSA. This CDR3 contains 15 residues. V lost 5 bases, J lost 3 bases, and 13 bases lay in between. In DNA, the CDR3 is TGTGCCAGCAGCATCAGACAGATTTCTAATGAAAAACTGTTTTTT. Translated, it gives CASSIRQISNEKLFF.

The CDR3 region is CASSPAGANVLTF. The DNA of the CDR3 is TGTGCCAGTAGTCCAGCGGGGGCCAACGTCCTGACTTTC. The chain combines TRBV19 with TRBJ2-6; D is ambiguous. Germline V gene data show CDR1 as LNHDA and CDR2 as SQIVND (reference sequence). The CDR3 is made up of 13 amino acids. V was trimmed by 5 bases and J by 4 bases, leaving 6 bases between them.

This clonotype was seen more than once but under ten times. A read error may account for a junction end that differs from germline. This chain uses TRBV4-1 with TRBJ1-1; D is ambiguous. Germline CDR1 is MGHRA and CDR2 is YSYEKL. The CDR3 runs to 14 residues. This CDR3 is CASNLKSGNAEAFF. As DNA, the CDR3 is TGCGCCAGCAACCTCAAGTCCGGGAACGCTGAAGCTTTCTTT.

This clonotype appeared many times. J is TRBJ2-7 and V is TRBV30; D not resolved. V dropped 2 bases and J dropped 0 bases, with 11 bases sitting between them. The CDR3 is made up of 14 amino acids. Looked up from germline, CDR1 is GTSNPN and CDR2 is SVGIG (reference sequence). The CDR3 sequence is CAWSTGWSSYEQYF. CDR3 coding DNA: TGTGCCTGGAGTACTGGGTGGAGCTCCTACGAGCAGTACTTC.

The genes are TRBV19 and TRBJ2-1, with D possibly being TRBD1 (5 bases). Germline CDR1 reads LNHDA; CDR2 reads SQIVND (reference sequence). The CDR3 extends over 18 amino acids. V dropped 5 bases and J dropped 2 bases, with 22 bases sitting between them. The CDR3 region is CASSVNSGPRVPYNEQFF. DNA for the CDR3: TGTGCCAGTAGTGTTAACTCCGGGCCCAGGGTACCCTACAATGAGCAGTTCTTC. The full variable domain, rest sourced from reference TRBV19 and TRBJ2-1, is DGGITQSPKYLFRKEGQNVTLSCEQNLNHDAMYWYRQDPGQGLRLIYYSQIVNDFQKGDIAEGYSVSREKKESFPLTVTSAQKNPTAFYLCASSVNSGPRVPYNEQFFGPGTRLTVL.

A note on this clonotype: Germline is not matched at one junction end, which may reflect a read error. V and J are TRBV7-2 and TRBJ2-3, with 9 bases that match TRBD2. Germline V gives CDR1 SGHTA, CDR2 FQGNSA. This CDR3 contains 16 residues. The CDR3 reads CASSLARTSETETQYF. CDR3 sequence (DNA): TGTGCCAGCAGCTTAGCTAGGACTAGCGAGACAGAAACGCAGTATTTT.

This rearrangement joins TRBV10-3 to TRBJ2-5, with D unresolved. The CDR3 runs 12 residues. Germline V gene sequence: CDR1 ENHRY, CDR2 SYGVKD. The V end was cut by 8 bases, the J end by 5 bases, with 12 bases between. The CDR3 coding sequence is TGTGCCATCCGCAGGTCCGGGGAGACCCAGTACTTC. This codes for CAIRRSGETQYF.

The V gene is TRBV4-3, the J gene TRBJ2-7; either TRBD1 or TRBD2 may supply D (6 bases each). The CDR3 covers 14 residues. Germline V gives CDR1 LGHNA, CDR2 YSLEER. V lost 1 base to trimming and J lost 4 bases, with 11 bases between them. Here the CDR3 reads CASSQVWGAYEQYF. The CDR3 region has the DNA TGCGCCAGCAGCCAAGTGTGGGGGGCTTACGAGCAGTACTTC.

The chain employs TRBV7-6 and TRBJ1-5, with 7 nucleotides matching TRBD1. Germline V gene lookup returns CDR1 SGHVS and CDR2 FNYEAQ. CDR3 size: 15 residues. Trimming took 5 bases from V and 6 from J; bases not matched to a gene: 10. The chain's CDR3 is CASSPSTGRGQPQHF. The CDR3 DNA is TGTGCCAGCAGCCCGTCGACAGGGAGGGGTCAGCCCCAGCATTTT.

The chain has TRBV5-4 and TRBJ2-7; 9 nucleotides align to TRBD1. Germline V gene data show CDR1 as SGHNT and CDR2 as YYREEE (reference sequence). The CDR3 covers 15 residues. V lost 5 bases to trimming and J lost 2 bases; unmatched junction nucleotides: 8. CDR3 in amino acids: CASSSGQGRPYEQYF. The DNA of the CDR3 is TGTGCCAGCAGTTCAGGACAGGGGAGGCCCTACGAGCAGTACTTC.

In its sample, this clonotype was seen a few times. The rearrangement uses TRBV4-2 and TRBJ1-2, with 10 bases lining up with TRBD1. V lost 6 bases and J lost 6; bases outside the gene matches: 4. The CDR3 is 13 residues long. Looked up from germline, CDR1 is LGHNA and CDR2 is YNFKEQ. The chain's CDR3 is CASRTGGNNGYTF. The CDR3 nucleotides read TGTGCCAGCAGGACAGGGGGCAACAATGGCTACACCTTC.